This T cell receptor beta chain came from a study of blood T cell repertoires in COVID-19. Study as a whole: Sites across the United States, Italy and Spain contributed samples from acute and convalescent COVID-19.

This clone showed up many times. Study processing details: Estimated nucleated cell counts came from reference gene primer amplification. Profiled with immunoSEQ multiplex PCR; TCRdb holds only in-frame clones, not every one. That table is the source of V, J and clone size, and D and trimming were worked out from the DNA. The table lists 200,000 to 250,000 clones, around 87% of them singletons, with 10% in the top ten. Seattle's enrolled individuals joined amid active infection and were then monitored longitudinally. This CDR3 is 13 amino acids long. This chain connects TRBV21-1 to TRBJ1-5. TRBV21-1 is a pseudogene segment. Material: peripheral blood. This clonotype originated in a woman in her 50s with COVID-19, enrolled during active disease. CDR3 region: CASTGIPLQPQHF. CDR3 nucleotides: TGTGCCAGCACCGGGATTCCATTACAGCCCCAGCATTTT.